These T cell receptor beta chains were read from a single sample in a study of OX40 agonist ivuxolimab in advanced cancers. Repertoires were generated with immunoSEQ multiplex PCR, while TCRdb's copy carries only in-frame clones and drops some. This table holds roughly 30,000 clones, about 90% found once. The sequenced sample was CD4+ or CD8+ T cells sorted from blood, obtained in a trial of the OX40 agonist ivuxolimab. The receptor source for this set is an adult with an advanced solid tumor such as melanoma, head and neck, liver or kidney cancer. Each CDR3 is given with its conserved first and last residue. Fields, in order: V gene, J gene, clone size, D gene, CDR3 length, CDR3 DNA, CDR3 protein. D genes are given only for firm matches. A clone size is listed for some rows: how often the clone was seen (once, few, many), or a class if it is expanded.

v_gene: TRBV7-9
j_gene: TRBJ1-2
abundance: NA
d_gene: NA
len: 12
CDR3nt: TGTGCCAGCAGCTTGGGGACGTATGGCTACACCTTC
CDR3aa: CASSLGTYGYTF

v_gene: TRBV2
j_gene: TRBJ2-7
abundance: medium-sized
d_gene: NA
len: 15
CDR3nt: TGTGCCAGCAGTGAAGTCTACAGGGCATCCCACGAGCAGTACTTC
CDR3aa: CASSEVYRASHEQYF

v_gene: TRBV4-2
j_gene: TRBJ1-2
abundance: NA
d_gene: NA
len: 13
CDR3nt: TGTGCCAGCAGCTTGGTCTCCGGCATTGGCTACACCTTC
CDR3aa: CASSLVSGIGYTF

v_gene: TRBV18
j_gene: TRBJ2-7
abundance: NA
d_gene: NA
len: 12
CDR3nt: TGTGCCAGCTCACCGGGGCCCTACGAGCAGTACTTC
CDR3aa: CASSPGPYEQYF

v_gene: TRBV7-9
j_gene: TRBJ2-1
abundance: NA
d_gene: TRBD1
len: 16
CDR3nt: TGTGCCAGCAGCCCATCCGGGACAGGGGTTCCCAATGAGCAGTTCTTC
CDR3aa: CASSPSGTGVPNEQFF

v_gene: TRBV13
j_gene: TRBJ2-7
abundance: once
d_gene: NA
len: 15
CDR3nt: TGTGCCAGCAGTATAACCGGGACTCTAACCTACGAGCAGTACTTC
CDR3aa: CASSITGTLTYEQYF

v_gene: TRBV6-1
j_gene: TRBJ1-5
abundance: NA
d_gene: TRBD1
len: 14
CDR3nt: TGTGCCAGCAGGGACAGGGGGCCCAATCAGCCCCAGCATTTT
CDR3aa: CASRDRGPNQPQHF

v_gene: TRBV9
j_gene: TRBJ2-1
abundance: once
d_gene: NA
len: 12
CDR3nt: TGTGCCAGCAGCGTAGATAGCAATGAGCAGTTCTTC
CDR3aa: CASSVDSNEQFF

v_gene: TRBV4-2
j_gene: TRBJ2-2
abundance: NA
d_gene: NA
len: 15
CDR3nt: TGTGCCAGCAGCCCCTTGTCCAATTACACCGGGGAGCTGTTTTTT
CDR3aa: CASSPLSNYTGELFF

v_gene: TRBV6-5
j_gene: TRBJ2-7
abundance: NA
d_gene: NA
len: 12
CDR3nt: TGTGCCAGCAGGCAGGTCTTAGGCGAGCAGTACTTC
CDR3aa: CASRQVLGEQYF

v_gene: TRBV12-5
j_gene: TRBJ2-1
abundance: NA
d_gene: NA
len: 13
CDR3nt: TGTGCTAGTGGCCCTCAGCCGGGGAATGAGCAGTTCTTC
CDR3aa: CASGPQPGNEQFF

v_gene: TRBV7-9
j_gene: TRBJ2-2
abundance: NA
d_gene: TRBD1
len: 15
CDR3nt: TGTGCCAGCAGCACACGGGACAGGAACACCGGGGAGCTGTTTTTT
CDR3aa: CASSTRDRNTGELFF

v_gene: TRBV6-5
j_gene: TRBJ1-4
abundance: NA
d_gene: NA
len: 13
CDR3nt: TGTGCCAGCAGTTACGGGGTCGGTGAAAAACTGTTTTTT
CDR3aa: CASSYGVGEKLFF

v_gene: TRBV23-1
j_gene: TRBJ1-1
abundance: NA
d_gene: NA
len: 15
CDR3nt: TGCGCCAGCAGGAAGGGACGGGAAATTACGACTGAAGCTTTCTTT
CDR3aa: CASRKGREITTEAFF

v_gene: TRBV7-9
j_gene: TRBJ2-1
abundance: NA
d_gene: TRBD2
len: 15
CDR3nt: TGTGCCAGCAGCCTTCCGGAGCGGGGGCACAATGAGCAGTTCTTC
CDR3aa: CASSLPERGHNEQFF

v_gene: TRBV14
j_gene: TRBJ1-1
abundance: NA
d_gene: NA
len: 13
CDR3nt: TGTGCCAGCAGCCAAGGGTCTAGTAGCGAAGCTTTCTTT
CDR3aa: CASSQGSSSEAFF

v_gene: TRBV18
j_gene: TRBJ1-2
abundance: NA
d_gene: NA
len: 13
CDR3nt: TGTGCCAGCTCACCACCTAGCCGGGAGGGCTACACCTTC
CDR3aa: CASSPPSREGYTF

v_gene: TRBV11-2
j_gene: TRBJ1-1
abundance: NA
d_gene: NA
len: 13
CDR3nt: TGTGCCAGCACCCCAGCGGGAGGCACTGAAGCTTTCTTT
CDR3aa: CASTPAGGTEAFF

v_gene: TRBV7-7
j_gene: TRBJ2-2
abundance: NA
d_gene: TRBD1
len: 16
CDR3nt: TGTGCCAGCAGCCCCGTTTCAGGGGGAAACACCGGGGAGCTGTTTTTT
CDR3aa: CASSPVSGGNTGELFF

v_gene: TRBV13
j_gene: TRBJ1-3
abundance: NA
d_gene: NA
len: 14
CDR3nt: TGTGCCAGCAGTCTCGGGGGACCGGGAAACACCATATATTTT
CDR3aa: CASSLGGPGNTIYF

v_gene: TRBV7-2
j_gene: TRBJ1-2
abundance: NA
d_gene: TRBD1
len: 14
CDR3nt: TGTGCCAGCAGCTTAGTTTCAGGGGGCAGTGGCTACACCTTC
CDR3aa: CASSLVSGGSGYTF

v_gene: TRBV28
j_gene: TRBJ2-1
abundance: NA
d_gene: NA
len: 16
CDR3nt: TGTGCCAGCAGTTTTCGGCGGGGGCCTCCCTACAATGAGCAGTTCTTC
CDR3aa: CASSFRRGPPYNEQFF

v_gene: TRBV7-2
j_gene: TRBJ1-5
abundance: NA
d_gene: NA
len: 13
CDR3nt: TGTGCCAGCAGCCCTTATGGTGTAGGCCCCCAGCATTTT
CDR3aa: CASSPYGVGPQHF

v_gene: TRBV2
j_gene: TRBJ2-5
abundance: NA
d_gene: NA
len: 14
CDR3nt: TGTGCCAGCAGTGCACTAGTTCCGTTAGAGACCCAGTACTTC
CDR3aa: CASSALVPLETQYF

v_gene: TRBV6-1
j_gene: TRBJ2-4
abundance: NA
d_gene: TRBD2
len: 15
CDR3nt: TGTGCCAGCAGGGGGGGGACTAGCGGGAAAAACATTCAGTACTTC
CDR3aa: CASRGGTSGKNIQYF

v_gene: TRBV6-1
j_gene: TRBJ2-5
abundance: NA
d_gene: NA
len: 14
CDR3nt: TGTGCCAGCAGTGAAGAGGGGGTCTGGGAAACCCAGTACTTC
CDR3aa: CASSEEGVWETQYF

v_gene: TRBV29-1
j_gene: TRBJ2-7
abundance: NA
d_gene: TRBD2
len: 12
CDR3nt: TGCAGCGCCGGGAGGGGCAACTACGAGCAGTACTTC
CDR3aa: CSAGRGNYEQYF

v_gene: TRBV7-6
j_gene: TRBJ1-5
abundance: NA
d_gene: NA
len: 13
CDR3nt: TGTGCCAGCAGCTTAGGAGGGTCTCAGCCCCAGCATTTT
CDR3aa: CASSLGGSQPQHF

v_gene: TRBV19
j_gene: TRBJ2-5
abundance: NA
d_gene: TRBD2
len: 17
CDR3nt: TGTGCCAGTAGTATAGTCTCGACTAGCGGGAGTCAAGAGACCCAGTACTTC
CDR3aa: CASSIVSTSGSQETQYF

v_gene: TRBV9
j_gene: TRBJ2-1
abundance: NA
d_gene: NA
len: 16
CDR3nt: TGTGCCAGCAGCGTAGGAGTCAGGGGAGGCTACAATGAGCAGTTCTTC
CDR3aa: CASSVGVRGGYNEQFF

v_gene: TRBV27
j_gene: TRBJ2-7
abundance: NA
d_gene: TRBD1
len: 15
CDR3nt: TGTGCCAGCAGTTGGGGACAGGGGAAGAGGTACGAGCAGTACTTC
CDR3aa: CASSWGQGKRYEQYF

v_gene: TRBV27
j_gene: TRBJ2-1
abundance: NA
d_gene: TRBD1
len: 15
CDR3nt: TGTGCCAGCAGTTTAAACGGACAGGGGGTCCATGAGCAGTTCTTC
CDR3aa: CASSLNGQGVHEQFF